This TCR beta chain came from a study of response to subunit inactivated influenza vaccine. Regarding the study as a whole: It was the authors' suggestion that each seasonal influenza vaccination recruits few new T cells.

This CDR3 contains 18 residues. V lost 0 bases and J lost 0, with 15 bases in between. Germline V gene lookup returns CDR1 SGHRS and CDR2 YFSETQ. TCRdb re-analysed the RT-PCR reads in MiXCR, keeping a single row per CDR3 protein. This table has around 760,000 distinct CDR3 sequences, over 11% appearing once. This clonotype was seen only a few times. The antigen is undetermined. The sequence came from a man aged 45-65 years who received an inactivated influenza vaccine. J is TRBJ2-2 and V is TRBV5-1; no clear D gene. The specimen comprised PBMCs from blood, sampled 14 days before vaccination. For the CDR3, the DNA is TGCGCCAGCAGCTTGGCCGAATGGCGACTCGCGAACACCGGGGAGCTGTTTTTT. Translated, it gives CASSLAEWRLANTGELFF.